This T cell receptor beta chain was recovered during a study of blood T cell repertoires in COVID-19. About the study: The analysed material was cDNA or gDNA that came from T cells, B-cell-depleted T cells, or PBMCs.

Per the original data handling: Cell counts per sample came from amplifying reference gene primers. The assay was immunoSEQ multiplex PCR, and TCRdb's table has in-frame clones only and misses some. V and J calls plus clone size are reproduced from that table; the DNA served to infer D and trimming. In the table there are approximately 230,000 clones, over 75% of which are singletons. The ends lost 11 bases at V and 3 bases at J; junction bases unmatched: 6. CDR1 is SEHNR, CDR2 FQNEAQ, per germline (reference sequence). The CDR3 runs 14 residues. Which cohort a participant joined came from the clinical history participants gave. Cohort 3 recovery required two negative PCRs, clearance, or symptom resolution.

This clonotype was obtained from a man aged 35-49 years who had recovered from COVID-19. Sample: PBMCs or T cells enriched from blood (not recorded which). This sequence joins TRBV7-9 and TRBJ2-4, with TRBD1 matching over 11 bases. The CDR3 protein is CAGQGALDKNIQYF. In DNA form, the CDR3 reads TGTGCCGGACAGGGGGCTCTCGACAAAAACATTCAGTACTTC.